There are many counts of the clone carrying this TCR beta chain. TCRdb analysed the 5' RACE reads with MiXCR anew, one entry per CDR3 protein. The sample lists 100,000 to 110,000 distinct CDR3 sequences, 5.9% occurring once. The CDR3 is 13 amino acids. Trimming cost V 5 bases and J 5 bases, with 13 bases left between them. This sample is drawn from a study of identical twins. The sequence came from a woman aged 50 to 60 in good health. The chain combines TRBV12-3 or TRBV12-4 with TRBJ2-7, with D perhaps assigned TRBD1 or TRBD2 (5 bases each). The sequencing input was memory T cells sorted from blood. The CDR3 bases are TGTGCCAGCAGTCTATCGGGACGCGACGAGCAGTACTTC. The encoded protein is CASSLSGRDEQYF.